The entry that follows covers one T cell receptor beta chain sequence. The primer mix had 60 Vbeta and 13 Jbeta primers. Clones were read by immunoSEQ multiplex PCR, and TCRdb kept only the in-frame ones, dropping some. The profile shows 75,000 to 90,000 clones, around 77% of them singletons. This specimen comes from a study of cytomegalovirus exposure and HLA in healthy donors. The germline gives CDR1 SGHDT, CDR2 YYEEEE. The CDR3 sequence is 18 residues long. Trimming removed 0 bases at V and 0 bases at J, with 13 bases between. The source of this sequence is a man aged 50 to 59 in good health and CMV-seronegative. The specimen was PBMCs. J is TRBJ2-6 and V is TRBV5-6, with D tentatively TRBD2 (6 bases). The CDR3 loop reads CASSLVLAPYSGANVLTF. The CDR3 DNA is TGTGCCAGCAGCTTGGTGCTAGCGCCCTACTCTGGGGCCAACGTCCTGACTTTC.